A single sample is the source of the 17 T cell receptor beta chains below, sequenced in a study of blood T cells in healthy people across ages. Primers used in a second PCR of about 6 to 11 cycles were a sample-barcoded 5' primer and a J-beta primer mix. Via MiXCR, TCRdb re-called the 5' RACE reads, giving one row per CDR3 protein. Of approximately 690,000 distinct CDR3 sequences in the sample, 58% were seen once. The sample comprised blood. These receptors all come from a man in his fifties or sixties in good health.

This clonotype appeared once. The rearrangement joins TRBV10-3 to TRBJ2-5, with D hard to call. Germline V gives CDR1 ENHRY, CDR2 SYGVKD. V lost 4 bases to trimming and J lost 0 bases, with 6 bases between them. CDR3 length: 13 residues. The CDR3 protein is CAISGPDQETQYF. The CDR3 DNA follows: TGTGCCATCAGTGGACCCGACCAAGAGACCCAGTACTTC.

Here the CDR3 DNA reads TGTGCCAGCAGTGACAGCCGATATAATTCACCCCTCCACTTT. It is translated as CASSDSRYNSPLHF. The rearrangement joins TRBV25-1 to TRBJ1-6, with D hard to call. The V gene's germline CDR1 is MGHDK and CDR2 SYGVNS. V gave up 3 bases and J gave up 4 bases, with 7 bases separating them. CDR3 length: 14 amino acids.

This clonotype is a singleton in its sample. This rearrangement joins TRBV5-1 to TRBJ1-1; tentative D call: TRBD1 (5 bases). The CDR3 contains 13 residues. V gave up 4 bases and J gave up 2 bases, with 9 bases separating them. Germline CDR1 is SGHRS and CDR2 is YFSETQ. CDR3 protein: CASSKGRNTEAFF. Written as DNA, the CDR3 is TGCGCCAGCAGCAAGGGGCGAAACACTGAAGCTTTCTTT.

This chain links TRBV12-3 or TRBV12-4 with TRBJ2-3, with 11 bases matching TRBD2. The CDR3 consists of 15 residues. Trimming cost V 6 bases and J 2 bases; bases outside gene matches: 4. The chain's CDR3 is CASRASGGYTDTQYF. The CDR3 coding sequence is TGTGCCAGCAGGGCTAGCGGGGGGTACACAGATACGCAGTATTTT.

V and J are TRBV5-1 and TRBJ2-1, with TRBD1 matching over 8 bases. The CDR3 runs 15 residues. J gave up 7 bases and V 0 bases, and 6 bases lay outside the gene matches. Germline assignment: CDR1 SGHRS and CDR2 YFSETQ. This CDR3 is CASSLEGQAGNEQFF. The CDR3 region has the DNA TGCGCCAGCAGCTTGGAGGGACAGGCCGGGAATGAGCAGTTCTTC.

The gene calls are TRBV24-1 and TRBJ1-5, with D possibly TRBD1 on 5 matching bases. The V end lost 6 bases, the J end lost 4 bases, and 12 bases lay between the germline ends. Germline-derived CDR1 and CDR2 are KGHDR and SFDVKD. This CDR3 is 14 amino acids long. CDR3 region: CATSPLEGNQPQHF. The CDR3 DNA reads TGTGCCACCAGTCCCTTAGAGGGGAATCAGCCCCAGCATTTT.

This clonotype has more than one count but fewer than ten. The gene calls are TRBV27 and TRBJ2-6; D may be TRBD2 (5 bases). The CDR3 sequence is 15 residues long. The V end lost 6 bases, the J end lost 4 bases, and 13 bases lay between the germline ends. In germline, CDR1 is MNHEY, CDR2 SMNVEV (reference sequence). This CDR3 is CASSPRVLGANVLTF. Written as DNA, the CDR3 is TGTGCCAGCAGCCCGAGGGTGTTAGGGGCCAACGTCCTGACTTTC.

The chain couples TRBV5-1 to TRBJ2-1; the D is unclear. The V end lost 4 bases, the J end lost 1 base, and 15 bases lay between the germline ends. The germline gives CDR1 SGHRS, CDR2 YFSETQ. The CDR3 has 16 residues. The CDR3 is CASSRVVAASYNEQFF. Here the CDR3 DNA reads TGCGCCAGCAGCAGGGTTGTGGCAGCGTCCTACAATGAGCAGTTCTTC.

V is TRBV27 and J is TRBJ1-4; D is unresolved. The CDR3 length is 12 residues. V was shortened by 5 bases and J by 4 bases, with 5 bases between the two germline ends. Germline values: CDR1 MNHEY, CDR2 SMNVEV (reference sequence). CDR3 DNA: TGTGCCAGCAGTAAGATTAATGAAAAACTGTTTTTT. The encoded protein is CASSKINEKLFF.

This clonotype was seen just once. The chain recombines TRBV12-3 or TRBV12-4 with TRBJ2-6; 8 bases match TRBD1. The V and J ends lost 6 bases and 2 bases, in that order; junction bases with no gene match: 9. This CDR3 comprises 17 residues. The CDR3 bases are TGTGCCAGCAGCTCCGGGACAGGCCAAGCTGGGGCCAACGTCCTGACTTTC. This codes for CASSSGTGQAGANVLTF.

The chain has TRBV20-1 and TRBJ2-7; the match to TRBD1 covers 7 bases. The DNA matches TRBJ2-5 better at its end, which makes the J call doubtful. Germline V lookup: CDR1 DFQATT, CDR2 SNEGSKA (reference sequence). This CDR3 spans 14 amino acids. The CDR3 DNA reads TGCAGTGCTAAGATTCAGGGGGTCACGGAGACCCAGTACTTC. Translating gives CSAKIQGVTETQYF.

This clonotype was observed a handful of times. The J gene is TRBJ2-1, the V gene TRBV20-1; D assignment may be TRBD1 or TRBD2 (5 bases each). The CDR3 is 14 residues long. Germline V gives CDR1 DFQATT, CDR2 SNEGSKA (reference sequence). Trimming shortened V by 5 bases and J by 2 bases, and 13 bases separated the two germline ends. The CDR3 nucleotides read TGCAGTGCTCACCGGGACGCCGCCTACAATGAGCAGTTCTTC. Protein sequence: CSAHRDAAYNEQFF.

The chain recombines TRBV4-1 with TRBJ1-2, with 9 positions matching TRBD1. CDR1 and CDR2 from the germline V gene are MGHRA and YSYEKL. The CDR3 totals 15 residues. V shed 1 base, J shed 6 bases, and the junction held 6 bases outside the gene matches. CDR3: CASSQVGTGLDGYTF. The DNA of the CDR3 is TGCGCCAGCAGCCAAGTTGGGACAGGGCTAGATGGCTACACCTTC.

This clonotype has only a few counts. Here the CDR3 reads CASSQTPTGEGEQFF. CDR3 DNA sequence: TGCGCCAGCAGCCAAACCCCTACAGGGGAGGGTGAGCAGTTCTTC. V usage is TRBV5-1 and J usage is TRBJ2-1; D tentatively fits TRBD1 or TRBD2 (7 bases each). In germline, CDR1 is SGHRS, CDR2 YFSETQ. V dropped 4 bases and J dropped 9 bases, with 20 bases sitting between them. CDR3 length: 15 amino acids.

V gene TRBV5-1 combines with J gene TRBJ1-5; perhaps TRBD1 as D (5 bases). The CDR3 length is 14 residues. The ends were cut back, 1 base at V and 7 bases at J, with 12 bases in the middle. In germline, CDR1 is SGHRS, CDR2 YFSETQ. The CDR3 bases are TGCGCCAGCAGCTTGACGACGGGGGGGCAGCCCCAGCATTTT. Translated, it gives CASSLTTGGQPQHF. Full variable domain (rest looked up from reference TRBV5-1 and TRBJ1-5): KAGVTQTPRYLIKTRGQQVTLSCSPISGHRSVSWYQQTPGQGLQFLFEYFSETQRNKGNFPGRFSGRQFSNSRSEMNVSTLELGDSALYLCASSLTTGGQPQHFGDGTRLSIL.

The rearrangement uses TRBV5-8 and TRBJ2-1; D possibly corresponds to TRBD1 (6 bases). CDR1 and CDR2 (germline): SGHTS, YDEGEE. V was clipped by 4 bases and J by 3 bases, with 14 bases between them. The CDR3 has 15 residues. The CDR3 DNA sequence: TGTGCCAGCAGCACCGGGACATATGTCTACAATGAGCAGTTCTTC. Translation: CASSTGTYVYNEQFF.

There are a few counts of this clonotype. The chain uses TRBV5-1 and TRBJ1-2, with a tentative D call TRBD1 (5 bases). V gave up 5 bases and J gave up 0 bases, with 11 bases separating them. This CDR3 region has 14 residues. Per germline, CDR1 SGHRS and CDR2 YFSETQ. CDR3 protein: CASSQGSANYGYTF. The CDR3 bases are TGCGCCAGCAGTCAGGGATCGGCTAACTATGGCTACACCTTC.